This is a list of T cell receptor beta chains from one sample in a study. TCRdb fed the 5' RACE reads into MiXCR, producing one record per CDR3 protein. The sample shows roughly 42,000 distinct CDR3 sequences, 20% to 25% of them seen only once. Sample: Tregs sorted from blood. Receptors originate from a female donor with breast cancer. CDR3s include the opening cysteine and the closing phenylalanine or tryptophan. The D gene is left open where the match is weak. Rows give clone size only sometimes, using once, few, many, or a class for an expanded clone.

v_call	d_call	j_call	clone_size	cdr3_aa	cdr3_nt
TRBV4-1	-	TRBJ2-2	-	CATSDTASSGELFF	TGCGCCACCTCGGATACAGCGTCGTCCGGGGAGCTGTTTTTT
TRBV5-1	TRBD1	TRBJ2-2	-	CASSPLPPTGSAGELFF	TGCGCCAGCAGCCCTCTTCCGCCGACAGGGTCAGCCGGGGAGCTGTTTTTT
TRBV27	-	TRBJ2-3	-	CASSLLPPDTQYF	TGTGCCAGCAGTTTACTACCCCCAGATACGCAGTATTTT
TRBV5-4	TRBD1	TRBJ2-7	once	CASSLAGTGYEQYF	TGTGCCAGCAGCTTGGCGGGGACAGGCTACGAGCAGTACTTC
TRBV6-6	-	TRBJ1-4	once	CASSYVGGYEKLFF	TGTGCCAGCAGTTATGTGGGGGGCTATGAAAAACTGTTTTTT
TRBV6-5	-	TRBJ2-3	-	CASSYGLGTDTQYF	TGTGCCAGCAGTTACGGGCTGGGCACAGATACGCAGTATTTT
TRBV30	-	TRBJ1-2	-	CAWRSEADTNYGYTF	TGTGCCTGGAGGTCGGAGGCAGACACCAACTATGGCTACACCTTC
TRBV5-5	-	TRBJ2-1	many	CASSLGEDPDF	TGTGCCAGCAGCTTGGGGGAAGATCCGGACTTC
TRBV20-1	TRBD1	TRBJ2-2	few	CSASKLPGQGTNTGELFF	TGCAGTGCTAGCAAGCTCCCGGGACAGGGGACGAACACCGGGGAGCTGTTTTTT
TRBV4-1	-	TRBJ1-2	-	CASSHRDPNYGYTF	TGCGCCAGCAGCCACCGGGACCCTAACTATGGCTACACCTTC
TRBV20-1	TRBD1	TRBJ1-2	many	CSARGQGAVGYTF	TGCAGTGCTCGGGGACAGGGGGCTGTCGGCTACACCTTC
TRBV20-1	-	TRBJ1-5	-	CSARPDDFAQPQHF	TGCAGTGCTAGACCGGACGACTTTGCTCAGCCCCAGCATTTT
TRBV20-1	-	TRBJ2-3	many	CSARDRRTSTDTQYF	TGCAGTGCTAGAGATAGGAGGACTAGCACAGATACGCAGTATTTT
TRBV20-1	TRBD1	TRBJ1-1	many	CSASGAQGAQPEAFF	TGCAGTGCTAGTGGTGCACAGGGGGCCCAGCCTGAAGCTTTCTTT
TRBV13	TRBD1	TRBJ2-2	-	CASSSDRDHTGELFF	TGTGCCAGCAGCTCGGACAGGGACCACACCGGGGAGCTGTTTTTT
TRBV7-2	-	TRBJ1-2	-	CASSPRAVGYYGYTF	TGTGCCAGCAGCCCCAGGGCAGTCGGATACTATGGCTACACCTTC
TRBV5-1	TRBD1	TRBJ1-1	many	CASSRFGQGTEAFF	TGCGCCAGCAGCCGATTCGGACAGGGCACTGAAGCTTTCTTT
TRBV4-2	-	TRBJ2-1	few	CASSQAAGQKSGEQFF	TGTGCCAGCAGCCAAGCGGCGGGGCAAAAGTCGGGTGAGCAGTTCTTC
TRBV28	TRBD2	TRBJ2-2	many	CASSPWTSGSGTGELFF	TGTGCCAGCAGTCCGTGGACTAGCGGGAGTGGCACCGGGGAGCTGTTTTTT
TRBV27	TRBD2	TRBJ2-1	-	CASSPRGTSGRDEQFF	TGTGCCAGCAGCCCCCGGGGGACGAGCGGGAGAGATGAGCAGTTCTTC
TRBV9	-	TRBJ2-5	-	CPSSVEGRGQETLYF	TGTCCCAGCAGCGTAGAGGGGCGAGGGCAAGAGACCCTGTACTTC
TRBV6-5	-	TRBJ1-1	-	CASSYLGGDTGAFF	TGTGCCAGCAGTTACCTGGGAGGGGACACTGGAGCTTTCTTT
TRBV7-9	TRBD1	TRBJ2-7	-	CASSESGQPYEQYF	TGTGCCAGCAGCGAGTCGGGACAGCCTTACGAGCAGTACTTC
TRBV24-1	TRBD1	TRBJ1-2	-	CATYGQDYGYTF	TGTGCCACCTACGGACAGGACTATGGCTACACCTTC
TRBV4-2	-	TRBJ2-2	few	CASNRRLAGELFF	TGTGCCAGCAACCGCAGACTAGCCGGGGAGCTGTTTTTT
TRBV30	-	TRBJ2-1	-	CAWTLGGGTYNEQFF	TGTGCCTGGACCTTAGGGGGGGGCACCTACAATGAGCAGTTCTTC
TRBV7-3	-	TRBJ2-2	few	CASSLSSYGELFF	TGTGCCAGCAGCCTTTCTAGTTACGGGGAGCTGTTTTTT